The source of this TCR beta chain is a study of CD8+CD57+ T cells in acquired aplastic anemia. Turning to the study itself: Sorted cells (CD4+ and CD8+) yielded DNA amounts that averaged approximately 3.1 ug.

Sequenced patients had shown CD8+CD57+ cell expansion by flow cytometry. This clonotype was counted a few times. Genomic DNA templated the TCR beta VDJ and CDR3 profiling. TCRdb redid the calling of the reads with MiXCR, one entry per CDR3 protein. The sample includes approximately 190,000 distinct CDR3 sequences, roughly half seen only once; the top ten take about 8.8%. V was trimmed by 4 bases and J by 12 bases, leaving 12 bases between them. The CDR3 contains 12 residues. Per the germline V gene, CDR1 is KGHDR and CDR2 is SFDVKD. The V gene is TRBV24-1, the J gene TRBJ2-1, with D maybe TRBD2 (6 bases). The TCR sequence derives from a human donor with aplastic anemia. Sequenced input: sorted CD4+, CD8+, or CD8+CD57+ T cells (not recorded which) from PBMCs. CDR3 loop: CATSDPWGVQFF. The CDR3 DNA is TGTGCCACCAGTGACCCCTGGGGGGTGCAGTTCTTC.